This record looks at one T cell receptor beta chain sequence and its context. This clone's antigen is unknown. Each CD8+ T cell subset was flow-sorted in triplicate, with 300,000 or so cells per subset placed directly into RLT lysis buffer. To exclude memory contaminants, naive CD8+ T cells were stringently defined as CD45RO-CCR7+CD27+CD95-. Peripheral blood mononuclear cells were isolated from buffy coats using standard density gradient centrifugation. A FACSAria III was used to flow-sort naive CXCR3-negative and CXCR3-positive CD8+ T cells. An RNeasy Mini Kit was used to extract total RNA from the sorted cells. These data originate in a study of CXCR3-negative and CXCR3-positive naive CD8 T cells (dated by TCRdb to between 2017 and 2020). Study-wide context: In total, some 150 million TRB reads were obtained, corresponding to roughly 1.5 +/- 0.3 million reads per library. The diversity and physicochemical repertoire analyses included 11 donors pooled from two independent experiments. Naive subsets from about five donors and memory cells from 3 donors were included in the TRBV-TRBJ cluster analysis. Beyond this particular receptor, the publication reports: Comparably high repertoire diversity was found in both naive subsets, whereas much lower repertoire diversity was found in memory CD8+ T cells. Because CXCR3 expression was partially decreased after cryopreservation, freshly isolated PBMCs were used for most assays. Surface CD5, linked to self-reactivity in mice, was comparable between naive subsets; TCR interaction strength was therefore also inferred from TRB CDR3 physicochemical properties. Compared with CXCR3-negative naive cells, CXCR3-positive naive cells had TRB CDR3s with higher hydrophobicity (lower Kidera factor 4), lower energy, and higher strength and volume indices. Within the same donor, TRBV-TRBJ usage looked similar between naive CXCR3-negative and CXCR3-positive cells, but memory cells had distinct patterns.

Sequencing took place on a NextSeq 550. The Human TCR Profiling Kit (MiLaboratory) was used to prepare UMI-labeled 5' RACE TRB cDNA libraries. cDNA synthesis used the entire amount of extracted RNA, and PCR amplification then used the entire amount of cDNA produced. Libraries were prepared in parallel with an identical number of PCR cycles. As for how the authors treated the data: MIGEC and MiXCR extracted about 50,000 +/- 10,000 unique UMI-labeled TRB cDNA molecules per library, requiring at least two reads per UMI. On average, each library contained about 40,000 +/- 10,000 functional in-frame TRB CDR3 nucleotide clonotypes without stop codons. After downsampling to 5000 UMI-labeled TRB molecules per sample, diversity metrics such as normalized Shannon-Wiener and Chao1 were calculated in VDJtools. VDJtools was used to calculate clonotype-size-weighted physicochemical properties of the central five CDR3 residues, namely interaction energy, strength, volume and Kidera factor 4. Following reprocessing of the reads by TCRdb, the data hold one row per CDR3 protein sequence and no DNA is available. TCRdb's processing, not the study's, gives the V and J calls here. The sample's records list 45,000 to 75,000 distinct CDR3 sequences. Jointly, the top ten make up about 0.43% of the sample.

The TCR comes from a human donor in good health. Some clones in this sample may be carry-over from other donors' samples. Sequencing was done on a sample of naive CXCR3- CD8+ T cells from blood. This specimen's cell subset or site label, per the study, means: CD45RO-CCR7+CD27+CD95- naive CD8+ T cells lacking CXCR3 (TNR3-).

CDR3 protein: CAISESGESSYNEQFF. The rearrangement joined TRBV10-3 to TRBJ2-1; TCRdb proposes TRBD1, but this gene call is untestable without DNA. Per the germline V gene, ENHRY is the CDR1 and SYGVKD is the CDR2. The CDR3 runs 16 amino acids, cysteine and phenylalanine included. Only the protein is available.